These T cell receptor beta chains were read from a single sample in a study of esophageal squamous cell carcinoma under preoperative chemotherapy. Each CDR3 protein is one row after TCRdb ran MiXCR on the PCR reads. The repertoire holds about 30,000 distinct CDR3 sequences, with approximately 50% as singletons. This specimen was taken from a patient given preoperative chemotherapy. Receptors originate from a human donor with esophageal squamous cell carcinoma. The donor label of this sample is uncertain. CDR3s include the opening cysteine and the closing phenylalanine or tryptophan. Each record gives: clone size, D gene, V gene, J gene, CDR3 DNA, CDR3 protein. D genes are given only for firm matches. Clone size is not always given. Where it is, it says once, few, many or a class for expanded clones.

clone_size: many; d_call: TRBD1; v_call: TRBV11-1; j_call: TRBJ1-5; cdr3_nt: TGTGCCAGCAGCTTGGGGACAGGACTCAATCAGCCCCAGCATTTT; cdr3_aa: CASSLGTGLNQPQHF
clone_size: many; d_call: .; v_call: TRBV18; j_call: TRBJ2-5; cdr3_nt: TGTGCCAGCTCACGAAAAGAGACCCAGTACTTC; cdr3_aa: CASSRKETQYF
clone_size: .; d_call: .; v_call: TRBV7-2; j_call: TRBJ2-3; cdr3_nt: TGTGCGGGCCGCCAGGCGTTGGGCACAGATACGCAGTATTTT; cdr3_aa: CAGRQALGTDTQYF
clone_size: .; d_call: .; v_call: TRBV7-9; j_call: TRBJ1-2; cdr3_nt: TGTGCCAGCAGGGGGTTGGGCAACTATGGCTACACCTTC; cdr3_aa: CASRGLGNYGYTF
clone_size: .; d_call: TRBD1; v_call: TRBV10-2; j_call: TRBJ1-2; cdr3_nt: TGCGCCAGCAGGGAGGGGGCGCGCAACTATGGCTACACCTTC; cdr3_aa: CASREGARNYGYTF
clone_size: once; d_call: .; v_call: TRBV12-3/TRBV12-4; j_call: TRBJ2-4; cdr3_nt: TGTGCGGGTACCTGCGGCCGTGACAAAAACATTCAGTACTTC; cdr3_aa: CAGTCGRDKNIQYF
clone_size: many; d_call: .; v_call: TRBV20-1; j_call: TRBJ2-1; cdr3_nt: TGCAGTGCTAGAGCCGTGGGGACCTCCGACAATGAGCAGTTCTTC; cdr3_aa: CSARAVGTSDNEQFF
clone_size: .; d_call: TRBD1; v_call: TRBV7-3; j_call: TRBJ2-3; cdr3_nt: TGTGCCAGCAGTAAAGAAGGACAGGGCTCAGATACGCAGTATTTT; cdr3_aa: CASSKEGQGSDTQYF
clone_size: few; d_call: .; v_call: TRBV7-8; j_call: TRBJ2-3; cdr3_nt: TGTGCCAGCAGCTTACACCGCCGTGACCCAGATACCCAGTATTTT; cdr3_aa: CASSLHRRDPDTQYF
clone_size: .; d_call: .; v_call: TRBV6-1; j_call: TRBJ2-5; cdr3_nt: TGTGCCAGCAGTGAAGAGGCAGGGGGGCACGAGACCCAGTACTTC; cdr3_aa: CASSEEAGGHETQYF
clone_size: .; d_call: .; v_call: TRBV11-3; j_call: TRBJ2-7; cdr3_nt: TGTGCCAGCAGTCCGGGACCGACAATTACCTACGAGCAGTACTTC; cdr3_aa: CASSPGPTITYEQYF
clone_size: .; d_call: .; v_call: TRBV7-8; j_call: TRBJ2-3; cdr3_nt: TGTGCCAGCAGCCCCGACGGTGGAGTAGCCGGTCACAAAGATACCCAGTATTTT; cdr3_aa: CASSPDGGVAGHKDTQYF
clone_size: .; d_call: TRBD2; v_call: TRBV5-6; j_call: TRBJ2-1; cdr3_nt: TGTGCCAGCAGCTGGACTAGCGAAACCAAGCCGTTCTTC; cdr3_aa: CASSWTSETKPFF
clone_size: .; d_call: TRBD1; v_call: TRBV12-3/TRBV12-4; j_call: TRBJ2-7; cdr3_nt: TGTGCCACGGGGACAGGAGGCACAGACATGCAGTACTTC; cdr3_aa: CATGTGGTDMQYF
clone_size: few; d_call: .; v_call: TRBV7-6; j_call: TRBJ2-6; cdr3_nt: TGTGCCAGCAGCCCCCAAGGATCTGGGGCCAACGTCCTGACTTTC; cdr3_aa: CASSPQGSGANVLTF
clone_size: .; d_call: TRBD1; v_call: TRBV27; j_call: TRBJ1-6; cdr3_nt: TGTGCCAGCAGTCTAACTAACAGGGGGGCCTATTCACCCCTCCACTTT; cdr3_aa: CASSLTNRGAYSPLHF
clone_size: once; d_call: .; v_call: TRBV7-3; j_call: TRBJ2-5; cdr3_nt: TGTGCCAGCGGGGCCACCGGGGGCCGAGATAAGGAGACGCAGTACTTT; cdr3_aa: CASGATGGRDKETQYF
clone_size: .; d_call: TRBD2; v_call: TRBV7-2; j_call: TRBJ2-3; cdr3_nt: TGTGGCGGGGGCCCCTGGGGCGGGGGGGGAGATACCCAGTATTTC; cdr3_aa: CGGGPWGGGGDTQYF
clone_size: .; d_call: .; v_call: TRBV7-2; j_call: TRBJ2-2; cdr3_nt: TGTGCCAGCAGCTTTGACCCCACCGGGGAGCTGTTTTTT; cdr3_aa: CASSFDPTGELFF
clone_size: few; d_call: .; v_call: TRBV7-2; j_call: TRBJ2-1; cdr3_nt: TGTGCCAGCAGCTCGGGACTGACCACCTACAATGAGCAGTTCTTC; cdr3_aa: CASSSGLTTYNEQFF
clone_size: many; d_call: TRBD1; v_call: TRBV6-6; j_call: TRBJ2-1; cdr3_nt: TGTGCCAGCAGTTACGGCGGACAGGCCTTCAGTGAGCAGTTCTTC; cdr3_aa: CASSYGGQAFSEQFF
clone_size: .; d_call: .; v_call: TRBV6-5; j_call: TRBJ2-7; cdr3_nt: TGTGCCAGCAGGTACACGGCAGGTACCTACGAGCAGTACTTC; cdr3_aa: CASRYTAGTYEQYF
clone_size: .; d_call: TRBD2; v_call: TRBV6-1; j_call: TRBJ2-1; cdr3_nt: TGTGCCAGCAGCGTGACTAGCGGGCAGTACAATGAGCAGTTCTTC; cdr3_aa: CASSVTSGQYNEQFF
clone_size: .; d_call: .; v_call: TRBV5-6; j_call: TRBJ1-5; cdr3_nt: TGTGCCAGCAGCTCGCAGGGGAATAGCAATCAGCCCCAGCATTTT; cdr3_aa: CASSSQGNSNQPQHF
clone_size: .; d_call: TRBD1; v_call: TRBV12-3/TRBV12-4; j_call: TRBJ1-5; cdr3_nt: TGTGCCAGCAGTTTCCTAGGGACAGATCAGCCCCAGCATTTT; cdr3_aa: CASSFLGTDQPQHF
clone_size: .; d_call: TRBD2; v_call: TRBV7-2; j_call: TRBJ2-2; cdr3_nt: TGTGCCAGCAGCTTACTCTTCAGCGGGAGAGGCACCGGGGAGCTGTTTTTT; cdr3_aa: CASSLLFSGRGTGELFF
clone_size: medium-sized; d_call: .; v_call: TRBV10-1; j_call: TRBJ2-1; cdr3_nt: TGCGCCAGCAGTGAGTCAGGAGGGAACGAGCAGTTCTTC; cdr3_aa: CASSESGGNEQFF
clone_size: many; d_call: TRBD1; v_call: TRBV7-2; j_call: TRBJ2-1; cdr3_nt: TGTGCCAGCGGCACCGGGACAGGGAACTACGAGCAGTTCTTC; cdr3_aa: CASGTGTGNYEQFF
clone_size: many; d_call: TRBD1; v_call: TRBV5-1; j_call: TRBJ2-1; cdr3_nt: TGCGCCAGCAGCGCGACAGGGCGCTTAAATGAGCAGTTCTTC; cdr3_aa: CASSATGRLNEQFF
clone_size: .; d_call: .; v_call: TRBV11-3; j_call: TRBJ2-3; cdr3_nt: TGTGCCAGCAGGGGCCAGCTGGGCAAAGACACGCAGTACTTT; cdr3_aa: CASRGQLGKDTQYF
clone_size: few; d_call: .; v_call: TRBV7-9; j_call: TRBJ2-5; cdr3_nt: TGTGCCAGCAGCTTATTAGGGGTCCCTCAGGAGACCCAGTACTTC; cdr3_aa: CASSLLGVPQETQYF
clone_size: .; d_call: .; v_call: TRBV7-6; j_call: TRBJ2-5; cdr3_nt: TGTGCCAGCAGCTTGGATCCGCCCATCGCCGGCGGAGCCAAAGACACTCAGTACTTC; cdr3_aa: CASSLDPPIAGGAKDTQYF
clone_size: .; d_call: .; v_call: TRBV6-4; j_call: TRBJ2-1; cdr3_nt: TGTGCCAGCAGTTTCGGCGGTTACAATGAGCAGTTCTTC; cdr3_aa: CASSFGGYNEQFF
clone_size: .; d_call: .; v_call: TRBV7-6; j_call: TRBJ2-5; cdr3_nt: TGTGCCAGCAGCTTGGGTCCGGGGATCGCGGGCCGTGACCAAAACACCCAGTACTTC; cdr3_aa: CASSLGPGIAGRDQNTQYF
clone_size: .; d_call: .; v_call: TRBV7-3; j_call: TRBJ2-5; cdr3_nt: TGTGCCAGCAGCGTAACTCATCAAGAGACCCAGTACTTC; cdr3_aa: CASSVTHQETQYF
clone_size: many; d_call: .; v_call: TRBV7-2; j_call: TRBJ2-1; cdr3_nt: TGTGCCAGCAGCTTAGCGCTGTCGACTGGGGTAAACTATGAGCAGTTCTTC; cdr3_aa: CASSLALSTGVNYEQFF
clone_size: .; d_call: .; v_call: TRBV7-8; j_call: TRBJ2-3; cdr3_nt: TGTGCCAGCAGCCAGGCTGTGAGCACCGGGGAGCTGTATTTT; cdr3_aa: CASSQAVSTGELYF
clone_size: medium-sized; d_call: .; v_call: TRBV7-9; j_call: TRBJ2-6; cdr3_nt: TGTGCCAGCAGCGCGCGGAGTTCCCTTTCTGGGGCCAACGTCCTGACTTTC; cdr3_aa: CASSARSSLSGANVLTF
clone_size: .; d_call: TRBD1; v_call: TRBV18; j_call: TRBJ2-7; cdr3_nt: TGTGCCAGCTCACCCCGGACAGGGTCGGGGAACGAGCAGTACTTC; cdr3_aa: CASSPRTGSGNEQYF
clone_size: once; d_call: TRBD1; v_call: TRBV12-3/TRBV12-4; j_call: TRBJ2-4; cdr3_nt: TGTGCCACGGGCGAGGGGGCCGAAAACACTCAGTATTTC; cdr3_aa: CATGEGAENTQYF
clone_size: few; d_call: TRBD2; v_call: TRBV7-3; j_call: TRBJ2-1; cdr3_nt: TGTGCCAGCAGCCCTTACGTCGGGACTAGCGGGAGACCTATTGAGCAGTTCTTC; cdr3_aa: CASSPYVGTSGRPIEQFF
clone_size: .; d_call: .; v_call: TRBV12-3/TRBV12-4; j_call: TRBJ1-5; cdr3_nt: TGTGCCAGCAGAATCCTCGGGGAGCCCCAGCATTTT; cdr3_aa: CASRILGEPQHF
clone_size: .; d_call: .; v_call: TRBV7-2; j_call: TRBJ2-4; cdr3_nt: TGTGCCAGCAGCCGGGGACGTGCCAAAGACATTCAGTACTTC; cdr3_aa: CASSRGRAKDIQYF
clone_size: few; d_call: TRBD1; v_call: TRBV27; j_call: TRBJ1-5; cdr3_nt: TGTGCCAGCAGCCCAAGGGGGCGAGAGCCCCAGCATTTT; cdr3_aa: CASSPRGREPQHF
clone_size: .; d_call: .; v_call: TRBV7-6; j_call: TRBJ2-3; cdr3_nt: TGTGCCGGGGGCTTGGGGGCGGGAGAGTCAGATACCCAGTATTTT; cdr3_aa: CAGGLGAGESDTQYF
clone_size: .; d_call: TRBD2; v_call: TRBV7-8; j_call: TRBJ2-3; cdr3_nt: TGTGCCAGCAGCTCGGGGGGAGTGAGGACCGGGAAGCAGTATTTT; cdr3_aa: CASSSGGVRTGKQYF
clone_size: medium-sized; d_call: .; v_call: TRBV7-2; j_call: TRBJ2-7; cdr3_nt: TGTGCCAGCAGCTTAGTCCTAGGCAAGTCCTACGAGCAGTACTTC; cdr3_aa: CASSLVLGKSYEQYF
clone_size: many; d_call: .; v_call: TRBV6-2/TRBV6-3; j_call: TRBJ2-3; cdr3_nt: TGTGCCAGCAGCCGGGGGCTATCTAGCACAGATACGCAGTATTTT; cdr3_aa: CASSRGLSSTDTQYF
clone_size: many; d_call: .; v_call: TRBV7-9; j_call: TRBJ2-1; cdr3_nt: TGTGCCAGCAGCTTAACTAGTTACCCAATCGCAAATGAGCAGTTCTTC; cdr3_aa: CASSLTSYPIANEQFF
clone_size: .; d_call: .; v_call: TRBV11-3; j_call: TRBJ2-4; cdr3_nt: TGTGCCAGCAGCCCATTGTCCAAAAACATTCAGTACTTC; cdr3_aa: CASSPLSKNIQYF
clone_size: once; d_call: TRBD1; v_call: TRBV18; j_call: TRBJ2-5; cdr3_nt: TGTGCCAGCTCACCCAGTCAGGGGGCTGGGGAGCAGTACTTC; cdr3_aa: CASSPSQGAGEQYF
clone_size: few; d_call: TRBD1; v_call: TRBV10-2; j_call: TRBJ1-6; cdr3_nt: TGCGCCAGCAATCTCGGGACAGGACCCAATGGGGGCAATTCACCCCTCCACTTT; cdr3_aa: CASNLGTGPNGGNSPLHF